Listed below are T cell receptor beta chains from one sample, sequenced in a study of CD8 T cells in Susac syndrome. TCRdb independently ran MiXCR on the immunoSEQ multiplex PCR reads; one entry per CDR3 protein. This table holds about 190,000 distinct CDR3 sequences, 85% to 95% found once. Sequenced material: CD4+ T cells from PBMCs. Source of these receptors: a human donor in good health. Both conserved end residues are part of each CDR3. Fields, in order: J gene, CDR3 length, clone size, D gene, V gene, CDR3 DNA, CDR3 protein. The D gene is left open where the match is weak. Only some rows state a clone size, as once, few, many or a class for expanded clones.

>TRBJ1-1|12|-|-|TRBV7-9
TGTGCCAGCAGCATTATATACCCACAAGCTTTCTTT
CASSIIYPQAFF
>TRBJ1-2|15|-|TRBD1|TRBV4-1
TGCGCCAGCAGCTCAAGGACAGGCCATGACTATGGCTACACCTTC
CASSSRTGHDYGYTF
>TRBJ2-1|11|-|TRBD2|TRBV29-1
TGCAGCGTTGGGACTAGCGGGATGGTGTTCTTC
CSVGTSGMVFF
>TRBJ1-1|14|-|-|TRBV20-1
TGCAGTGCTAGGGGGCAGGGGAGGTACACTGAAGCTTTCTTT
CSARGQGRYTEAFF
>TRBJ2-7|14|-|-|TRBV20-1
TGCAGTGCTAGAGTCGTGGCCAGCTCCTACGAGCAGTACTTC
CSARVVASSYEQYF
>TRBJ2-1|16|-|TRBD2|TRBV3-1
TGTGCCAGCAGCCCTACCCCCAGCGGGAGGAACGCTGAGCAGTTCTTC
CASSPTPSGRNAEQFF
>TRBJ2-7|16|-|-|TRBV18
TGTGCCAGCTCACCTTTTAGCCGGGGGACGCACTACGAGCAGTACTTC
CASSPFSRGTHYEQYF
>TRBJ2-1|14|-|-|TRBV29-1
TGCAGCGTTGATAAGCCAGGAGGCTACAATGAGCAGTTCTTC
CSVDKPGGYNEQFF
>TRBJ2-1|15|-|-|TRBV3-1
TGTGCCAGCAGCCAAGCGGTAGCGCACTACAATGAGCAGTTCTTC
CASSQAVAHYNEQFF
>TRBJ1-2|13|-|TRBD1|TRBV29-1
TGCAGCGCCGTGACAGGGAGAGTGGTTGGCTACACCTTC
CSAVTGRVVGYTF
>TRBJ1-6|13|-|-|TRBV7-6
TGTGCCAGCAGCGCCCGACAGGAACTACCCCTCCACTTT
CASSARQELPLHF
>TRBJ2-5|12|-|-|TRBV20-1
TGCAGTGCTAGAGAGAGCGGGGAGACCCAGTACTTC
CSARESGETQYF
>TRBJ1-1|16|-|-|TRBV10-3
TGTGCCATCAGTGAGTCGATGAGATCCCTGAACACTGAAGCTTTCTTT
CAISESMRSLNTEAFF
>TRBJ2-1|17|-|-|TRBV23-1
TGCGCCAGCAGAGAATCGCAGCCACCTTTTTGCGGTCCTGAGCAGTTCTTC
CASRESQPPFCGPEQFF
>TRBJ2-5|15|-|-|TRBV15
TGTGCCACCAGCAGAGACCGGGGCCCCCAAGAGACCCAGTACTTC
CATSRDRGPQETQYF
>TRBJ1-5|14|-|TRBD1|TRBV20-1
TGCAGTGCTAGGCGACAGGGGCCCGGTCAGCCCCAGCATTTT
CSARRQGPGQPQHF
>TRBJ1-2|15|-|-|TRBV7-2
TGTGCCAGCAGCACCCGACGACAGGAATTGTATGGCTACACCTTC
CASSTRRQELYGYTF
>TRBJ1-1|12|-|-|TRBV27
TGTGCCAGCACCGATTTTAGGGAAATCGCTTTCTTT
CASTDFREIAFF
>TRBJ1-1|13|-|-|TRBV29-1
TGCAGCGTTGAAGCCAGGGCGAACACTGAAGCTTTCTTT
CSVEARANTEAFF
>TRBJ2-3|15|-|TRBD1|TRBV5-6
TGTGCCAGCAGCGAGCCGGGACAGACCACAGATACGCAGTATTTT
CASSEPGQTTDTQYF
>TRBJ2-3|15|once|-|TRBV20-1
TGCAGTGCTAGAGAGATAGGGATCCCCGCAGATACGCAGTATTTT
CSAREIGIPADTQYF
>TRBJ2-4|14|-|TRBD2|TRBV7-8
TGTGCCAGCAGCTTAGGGACTAGAGCGGACATTCAGTACTTC
CASSLGTRADIQYF
>TRBJ1-2|13|-|-|TRBV25-1
TGTGCCAGCAGCTTCGGGGAGAACTATGGCTACACCTTC
CASSFGENYGYTF
>TRBJ1-5|12|once|-|TRBV30
TGTGCCTGGAGTGGCCCTCTCGGCAAGCGGCATTTT
CAWSGPLGKRHF
>TRBJ2-2|15|-|TRBD1|TRBV6-4
TGTGCCAGCAGTCGACAGGGTGCGAACACCGGGGAGCTGTTTTTT
CASSRQGANTGELFF
>TRBJ2-3|18|-|TRBD2|TRBV7-2
TGTGCCAGCAGCTTAGTGGGCTTAGCGGGAGTCTTTGGAGATACGCAGTATTTT
CASSLVGLAGVFGDTQYF
>TRBJ2-7|13|-|-|TRBV20-1
TGCAGTGCTTCGACGGGGACTTCCTACGAGCAGTACTTC
CSASTGTSYEQYF
>TRBJ1-3|16|-|TRBD1|TRBV24-1
TGTGCCACCAGTGATATCCATACAGGGGTTGGAAACACCATATATTTT
CATSDIHTGVGNTIYF
>TRBJ1-5|14|-|-|TRBV29-1
TGCAGCGTGTGTGACGGTTTAACCGATCAGCCCCAGCATTTT
CSVCDGLTDQPQHF
>TRBJ1-1|14|-|-|TRBV30
TGTGCCTGGACTAAACGACGGGGGGTCACTGAAGCTTTCTTT
CAWTKRRGVTEAFF
>TRBJ2-2|11|-|-|TRBV9
TGTGCCAGCAGCAACACCGGGGAGCTGTTTTTT
CASSNTGELFF
>TRBJ2-7|15|-|-|TRBV7-2
TGTGCCAGCAGCTTAGGCCCATCACTAGCATACGAGCAGTACTTC
CASSLGPSLAYEQYF
>TRBJ1-2|14|once|TRBD1|TRBV19
TGTGCCAGTAGTACAGCGGGACAGGGGATCGGCTACACCTTC
CASSTAGQGIGYTF
>TRBJ2-2|14|-|-|TRBV20-1
TGCAGTGCTAGAGTGAACGGGAGCACCGGGGAGCTGTTTTTT
CSARVNGSTGELFF
>TRBJ2-7|13|-|-|TRBV18
TGTGCCAGCTCGCTGGGACCGGATTACGAGCAGTACTTC
CASSLGPDYEQYF
>TRBJ2-5|12|few|-|TRBV27
TGTGCCAGCAGTGGTCAGGAAGAGACCCAGTACTTC
CASSGQEETQYF
>TRBJ2-1|14|-|-|TRBV7-2
TGTGCCAGCAGCAGGAGGGACTCCTACAATGAGCAGTTCTTC
CASSRRDSYNEQFF
>TRBJ1-3|16|-|-|TRBV3-1
TGTGCCAGCAGCCACGCTTACAGGGTTACCGGAAACACCATATATTTT
CASSHAYRVTGNTIYF
>TRBJ1-2|14|once|-|TRBV7-2
TGTGCCAGCAGCATAAGGGACACCATAGGAGGCTACACCTTC
CASSIRDTIGGYTF
>TRBJ2-1|12|-|-|TRBV7-3
TGTGCCAGCAGCTTATCCCAGGATGAGCAGTTCTTC
CASSLSQDEQFF
>TRBJ2-1|20|once|-|TRBV9
TGTGCCAGCAGCCCCTCCCCGGGCTCCGATGAGCGCAGCTCCTACAATGAGCAGTTCTTC
CASSPSPGSDERSSYNEQFF